Listed here are 2 T cell receptor beta chains from one sample, sequenced in a study of blood T cells in healthy people across ages (dated by TCRdb to 2014 to 2015). The method was 5' RACE. A second PCR of about 7 to 12 cycles was run with a J-beta primer mix and a sample-barcoded 5' primer. The public reads were run again by TCRdb, first through fastp at Q25 and then through MiXCR, and only productive beta chains were kept. Each CDR3 protein appears once, grouped with its most common genes and DNA. Here the sample has fewer than 2 million distinct CDR3 sequences; about 39% occur a single time. In total, the top ten clones hold roughly 23% of the sample. Sequenced sample: blood. The receptor set was obtained from a human donor in good health.

A few counts support this clonotype. The chain recombines TRBV20-1 with TRBJ1-5, with 8 bases fitting TRBD1. Germline values: CDR1 DFQATT, CDR2 SNEGSKA (reference sequence). CDR3 length equals 15 residues. The trim removed 6 bases at V and 4 bases at J, leaving 11 bases unmatched. CDR3 in amino acids: CSASRAGGSNQPQHF. CDR3 sequence (DNA): TGCAGTGCCAGTCGGGCAGGGGGCTCGAATCAGCCCCAGCATTTT.

This sequence joins TRBV15 and TRBJ1-4; D gene unclear. Germline V CDR1 and CDR2: LNHNV, YYDKDF (reference sequence). The CDR3 has 16 amino acids. The V end was cut by 0 bases, the J end by 4 bases, with 12 bases between. DNA of the CDR3: TGTGCCACCAGCAGAGAGTCGGGGATACTTAATGAAAAACTGTTTTTT. It specifies CATSRESGILNEKLFF.